Following are 6 T cell receptor beta chains from one sample sequenced in a study of blood T cell repertoires in COVID-19. Using immunoSEQ multiplex PCR, the repertoire was profiled, and TCRdb retains in-frame clones only, with some absent. The sample gives 170,000 or so clones, around nine tenths of which show up once; roughly 0.85% is in the top ten. Material for sequencing was peripheral blood. All receptors derive from a woman aged 18-29 years who had recovered from COVID-19.

The gene calls are TRBV23-1 and TRBJ2-1; 8 nucleotides align to TRBD2. TRBV23-1 is an ORF for which the function is uncertain. V lost 0 bases to trimming and J lost 0 bases; unmatched junction nucleotides: 19. The CDR3 spans 22 residues. CDR3 loop: CASSQSEAGVAIVRSSYNEQFF. In DNA, the CDR3 is TGCGCCAGCAGTCAATCGGAAGCGGGAGTCGCCATCGTCCGGAGCTCCTACAATGAGCAGTTCTTC.

The V and J genes are TRBV3-1 (or the pseudogene TRBV3-2) and TRBJ2-1; 11 bases are shared with TRBD2. CDR3 length: 17 residues. The V segment lost 4 bases and the J segment 8 bases; nucleotides outside the gene matches: 13. Germline assignment: CDR1 LGHDT and CDR2 YNNKEL (reference sequence). The CDR3 reads CASSRLSPLAGVYEQFF. CDR3 DNA: TGTGCCAGCAGCCGCCTCTCCCCACTAGCGGGAGTCTATGAGCAGTTCTTC.

The chain combines TRBV5-1 with TRBJ2-1; 10 bases map to TRBD2. This CDR3 has 17 amino acids. Germline CDR1 reads SGHRS; CDR2 reads YFSETQ. With V trimmed by 0 bases and J by 8 bases, 11 bases remained unmatched. The CDR3 coding sequence is TGCGCCAGCAGCTTGGTGGGTCTAGCGGGAGAATTCCATGAGCAGTTCTTC. Protein product: CASSLVGLAGEFHEQFF.

The chain recombines TRBV5-8 with TRBJ1-2, with D unclear. CDR1 SGHTS and CDR2 YDEGEE come from the germline V gene. This CDR3 region has 11 residues. The V and J ends lost 7 bases and 4 bases respectively, with 8 bases between them. The CDR3 spells CASARVYGYTF. CDR3 nucleotides: TGTGCCAGCGCTCGGGTCTATGGCTACACCTTC.

CDR3 DNA: TGTGCCAGCAGCAAAGTCCCTCGGGGGGGGCGGCGGCCAAAGGCAGATACGCAGTATTTT. This sequence encodes CASSKVPRGGRRPKADTQYF. The chain couples TRBV21-1 to TRBJ2-3; TRBD2 was called by the table and not checked on the DNA. TRBV21-1 is a pseudogene segment. The CDR3 is made up of 20 amino acids.

This chain joins TRBV28 and TRBJ1-1, with D uncertain. Germline V gene lookup returns CDR1 MDHEN and CDR2 SYDVKM. This CDR3 contains 13 residues. Between the trimmed V and J ends, which lost 8 bases and 7 bases, there was a span of 17 bases. The CDR3 coding sequence is TGTGCCAGCGAGGAACGGGCGCGGGGTGAAGCTTTCTTT. It codes for CASEERARGEAFF.